The 2 T cell receptor beta chains given below trace back to one sample, sequenced in a study of T cell responses to AZD1222 COVID-19 vaccine. The table came from immunoSEQ multiplex PCR; TCRdb's copy has only in-frame clones and leaves some out. The sample yields 75,000 to 100,000 clones, more than 85% seen once. Specimen: peripheral blood, collected on day 0 of AZD1222 vaccination. Receptors originate from an adult in good health.

The V call is TRBV19, the J call TRBJ2-7; 10 bases are shared with TRBD1. CDR1 and CDR2 (germline): LNHDA, SQIVND (reference sequence). V gave up 4 bases and J gave up 3 bases; unmatched junction bases: 9. The CDR3 is 16 amino acids. CDR3 sequence reads: CASSTAPGQGVYEQYF. The CDR3 bases are TGTGCCAGTAGTACCGCCCCCGGACAGGGGGTCTACGAGCAGTACTTC.

The chain has TRBV28 and TRBJ2-1; 9 bases fit TRBD2. The CDR3 has 16 residues. Trimming cost V 3 bases and J 3 bases; bases outside gene matches: 6. Germline loops: CDR1 MDHEN, CDR2 SYDVKM. The CDR3 DNA follows: TGTGCCAGCAGTTTTGGCGGGAGGGCCTTCTACAATGAGCAGTTCTTC. This sequence encodes CASSFGGRAFYNEQFF.